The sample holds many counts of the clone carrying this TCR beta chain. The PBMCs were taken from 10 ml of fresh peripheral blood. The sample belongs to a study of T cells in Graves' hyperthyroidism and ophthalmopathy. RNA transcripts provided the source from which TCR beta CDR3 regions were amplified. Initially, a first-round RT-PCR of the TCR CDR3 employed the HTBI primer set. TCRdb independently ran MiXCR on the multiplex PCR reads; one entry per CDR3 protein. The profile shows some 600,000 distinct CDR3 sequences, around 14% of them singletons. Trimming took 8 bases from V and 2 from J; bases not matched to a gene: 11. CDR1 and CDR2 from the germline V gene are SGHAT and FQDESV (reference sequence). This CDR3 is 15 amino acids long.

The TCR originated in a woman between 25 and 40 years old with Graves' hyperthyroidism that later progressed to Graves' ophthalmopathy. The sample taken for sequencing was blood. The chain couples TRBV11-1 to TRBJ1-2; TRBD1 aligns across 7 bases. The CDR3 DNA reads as TGTGCCAGCGGCGGAGGGGGCTCTACAAACTATGGCTACACCTTC. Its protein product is CASGGGGSTNYGYTF. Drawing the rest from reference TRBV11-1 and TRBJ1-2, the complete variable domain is EAEVAQSPRYKITEKSQAVAFWCDPISGHATLYWYRQILGQGPELLVQFQDESVVDDSQLPKDRFSAERLKGVDSTLKIQPAELGDSAMYLCASGGGGSTNYGYTFGSGTRLTVV.